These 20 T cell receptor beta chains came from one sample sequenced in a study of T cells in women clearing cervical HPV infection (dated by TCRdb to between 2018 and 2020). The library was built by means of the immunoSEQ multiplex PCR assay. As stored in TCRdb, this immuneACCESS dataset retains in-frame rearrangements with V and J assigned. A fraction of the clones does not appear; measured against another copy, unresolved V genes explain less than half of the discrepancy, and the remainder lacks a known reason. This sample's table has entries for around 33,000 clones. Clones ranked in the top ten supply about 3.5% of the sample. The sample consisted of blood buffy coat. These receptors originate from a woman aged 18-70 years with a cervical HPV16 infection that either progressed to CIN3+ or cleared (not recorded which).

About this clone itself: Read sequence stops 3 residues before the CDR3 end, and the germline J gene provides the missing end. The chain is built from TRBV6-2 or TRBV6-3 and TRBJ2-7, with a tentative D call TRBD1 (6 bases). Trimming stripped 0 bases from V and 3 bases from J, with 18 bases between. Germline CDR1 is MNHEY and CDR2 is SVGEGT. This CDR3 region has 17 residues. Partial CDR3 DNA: TGTGCCAGCAGTTACTCGTTACAGGGTATGGGCTACTACGAG. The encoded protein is CASSYSLQGMGYYE. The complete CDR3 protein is CASSYSLQGMGYYEQYF.

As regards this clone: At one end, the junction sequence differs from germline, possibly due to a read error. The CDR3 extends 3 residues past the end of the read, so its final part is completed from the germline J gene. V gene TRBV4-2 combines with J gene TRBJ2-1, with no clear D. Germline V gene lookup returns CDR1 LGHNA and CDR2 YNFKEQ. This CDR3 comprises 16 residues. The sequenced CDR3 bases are TGCGCCAGCAGCCAAGACCGACAATTCTCCTACAATGAG. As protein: CASSQDRQFSYNE. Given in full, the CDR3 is CASSQDRQFSYNEQFF.

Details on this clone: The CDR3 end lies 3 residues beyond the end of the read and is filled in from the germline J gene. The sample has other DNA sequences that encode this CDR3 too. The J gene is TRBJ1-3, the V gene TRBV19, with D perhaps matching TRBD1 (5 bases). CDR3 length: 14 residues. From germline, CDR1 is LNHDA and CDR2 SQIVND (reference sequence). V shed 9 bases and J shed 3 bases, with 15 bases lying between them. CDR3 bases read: TGTGCCAGCCGAGCAGGGTCTAGTGGAAACACC. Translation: CASRAGSSGNT. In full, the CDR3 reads CASRAGSSGNTIYF.

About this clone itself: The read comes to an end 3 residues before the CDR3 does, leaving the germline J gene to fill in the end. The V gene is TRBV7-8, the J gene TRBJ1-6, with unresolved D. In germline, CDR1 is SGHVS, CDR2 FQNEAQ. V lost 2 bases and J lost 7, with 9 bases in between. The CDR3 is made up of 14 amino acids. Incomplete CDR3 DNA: TGTGCCAGCAGCTTAAGAACCGGGAATTCACCC. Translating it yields CASSLRTGNSP. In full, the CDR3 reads CASSLRTGNSPLHF.

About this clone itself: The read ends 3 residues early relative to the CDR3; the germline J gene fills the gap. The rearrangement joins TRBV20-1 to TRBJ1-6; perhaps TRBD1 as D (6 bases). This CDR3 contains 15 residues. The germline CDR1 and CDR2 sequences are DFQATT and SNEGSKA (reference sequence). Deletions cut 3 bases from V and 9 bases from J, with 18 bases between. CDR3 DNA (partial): TGCAGTGCTAGGAGCCCGGGGAACAGGGCTTCACCC. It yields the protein CSARSPGNRASP. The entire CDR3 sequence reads CSARSPGNRASPLHF.

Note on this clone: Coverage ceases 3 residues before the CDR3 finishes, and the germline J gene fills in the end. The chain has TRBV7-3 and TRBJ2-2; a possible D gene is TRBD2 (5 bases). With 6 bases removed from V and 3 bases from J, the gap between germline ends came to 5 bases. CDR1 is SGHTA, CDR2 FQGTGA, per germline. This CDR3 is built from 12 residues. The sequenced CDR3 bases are TGTGCCAGCAGGAGGGACACCGGGGAG. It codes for CASRRDTGE. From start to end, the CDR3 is CASRRDTGELFF.

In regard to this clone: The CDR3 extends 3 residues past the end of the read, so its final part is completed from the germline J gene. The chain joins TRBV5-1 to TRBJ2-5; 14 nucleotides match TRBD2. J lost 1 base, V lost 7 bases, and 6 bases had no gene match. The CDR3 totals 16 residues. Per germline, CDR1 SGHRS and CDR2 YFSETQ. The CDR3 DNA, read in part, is TGCGCCAGCGGCACCGGGACTAGCGGGGGCCAAGAGACC. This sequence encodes CASGTGTSGGQET. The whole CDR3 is CASGTGTSGGQETQYF.

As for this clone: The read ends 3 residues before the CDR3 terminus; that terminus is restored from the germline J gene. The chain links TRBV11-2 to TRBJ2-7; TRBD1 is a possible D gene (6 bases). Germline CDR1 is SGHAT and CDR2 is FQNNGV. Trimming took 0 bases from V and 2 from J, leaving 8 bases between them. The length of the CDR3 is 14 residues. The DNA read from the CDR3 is TGTGCCAGCAGCTTAGATACAGGGACCTACGAG. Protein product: CASSLDTGTYE. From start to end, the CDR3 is CASSLDTGTYEQYF.

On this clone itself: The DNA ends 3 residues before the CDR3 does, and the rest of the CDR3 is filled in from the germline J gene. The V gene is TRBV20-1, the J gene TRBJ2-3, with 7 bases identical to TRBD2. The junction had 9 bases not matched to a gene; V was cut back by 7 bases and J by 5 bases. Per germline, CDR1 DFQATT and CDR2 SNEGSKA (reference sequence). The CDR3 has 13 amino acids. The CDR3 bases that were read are TGCAGTGGGAGCGGGGCCCCAGGAGATACG. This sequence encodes CSGSGAPGDT. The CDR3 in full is CSGSGAPGDTQYF.

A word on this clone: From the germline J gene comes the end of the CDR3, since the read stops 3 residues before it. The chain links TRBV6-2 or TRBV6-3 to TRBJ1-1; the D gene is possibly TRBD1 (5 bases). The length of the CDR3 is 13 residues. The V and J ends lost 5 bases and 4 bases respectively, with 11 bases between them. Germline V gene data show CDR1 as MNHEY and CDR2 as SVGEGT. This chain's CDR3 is CASSTDSFTEAFF. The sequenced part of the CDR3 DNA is TGTGCCAGCAGTACAGACAGTTTCACTGAA.

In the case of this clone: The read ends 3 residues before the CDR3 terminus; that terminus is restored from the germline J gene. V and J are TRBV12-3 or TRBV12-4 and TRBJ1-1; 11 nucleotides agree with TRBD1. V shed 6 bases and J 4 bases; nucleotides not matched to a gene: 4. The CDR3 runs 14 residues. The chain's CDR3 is CASSRDRGSTEAFF. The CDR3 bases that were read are TGTGCCAGCAGCCGGGACAGGGGGAGCACTGAA.

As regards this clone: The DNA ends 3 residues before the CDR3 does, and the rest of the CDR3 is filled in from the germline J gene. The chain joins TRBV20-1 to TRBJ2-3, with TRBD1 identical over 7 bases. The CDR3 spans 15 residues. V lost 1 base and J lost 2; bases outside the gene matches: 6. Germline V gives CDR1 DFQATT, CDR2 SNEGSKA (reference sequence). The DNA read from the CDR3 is TGCAGTGCTAGAGCCCGACAGGGATCCACAGATACG. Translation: CSARARQGSTDT. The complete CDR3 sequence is CSARARQGSTDTQYF.

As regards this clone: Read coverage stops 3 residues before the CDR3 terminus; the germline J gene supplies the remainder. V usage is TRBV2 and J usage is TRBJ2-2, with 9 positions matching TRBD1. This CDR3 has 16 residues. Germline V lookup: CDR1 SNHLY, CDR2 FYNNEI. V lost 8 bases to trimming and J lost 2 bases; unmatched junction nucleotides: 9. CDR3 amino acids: CASREGGQGNTGELFF. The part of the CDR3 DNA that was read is TGTGCCAGCCGGGAAGGGGGACAGGGTAACACCGGGGAG.

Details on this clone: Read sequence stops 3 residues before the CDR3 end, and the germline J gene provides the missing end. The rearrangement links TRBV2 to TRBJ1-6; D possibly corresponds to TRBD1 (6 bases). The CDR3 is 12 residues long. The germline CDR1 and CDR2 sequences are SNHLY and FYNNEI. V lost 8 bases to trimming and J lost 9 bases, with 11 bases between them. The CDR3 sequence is CASGGYPSPLHF. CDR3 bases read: TGTGCCAGCGGGGGCTACCCTTCACCC.

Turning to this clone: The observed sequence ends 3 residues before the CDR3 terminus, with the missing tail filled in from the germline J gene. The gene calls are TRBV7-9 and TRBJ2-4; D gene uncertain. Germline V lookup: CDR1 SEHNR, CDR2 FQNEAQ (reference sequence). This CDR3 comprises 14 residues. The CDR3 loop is CASSRLSGHYGQYF. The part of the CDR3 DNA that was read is TGTGCCAGCAGCCGACTTTCCGGTCACTATGGT.

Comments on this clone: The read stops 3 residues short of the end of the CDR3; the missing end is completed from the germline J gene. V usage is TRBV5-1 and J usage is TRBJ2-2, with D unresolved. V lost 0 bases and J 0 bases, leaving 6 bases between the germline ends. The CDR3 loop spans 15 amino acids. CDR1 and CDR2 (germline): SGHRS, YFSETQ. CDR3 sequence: CASSLEGANTGELFF. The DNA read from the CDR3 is TGCGCCAGCAGCTTGGAGGGCGCGAACACCGGGGAG.

The DNA read from the CDR3 is TGCAGTGCTAGGGGGGTTTCGAAACAGGGTTCAACTAATGAAAAA. This encodes CSARGVSKQGSTNEK. The whole CDR3 reads CSARGVSKQGSTNEKLFF. The chain joins TRBV20-1 to TRBJ1-4; D is possibly TRBD1 (6 bases). The sequenced fragment ends 3 residues before the CDR3 boundary, so the rest is inferred from the germline J gene. From germline, CDR1 is DFQATT and CDR2 SNEGSKA (reference sequence). The CDR3 totals 18 residues. V dropped 3 bases and J dropped 0 bases, with 20 bases sitting between them.

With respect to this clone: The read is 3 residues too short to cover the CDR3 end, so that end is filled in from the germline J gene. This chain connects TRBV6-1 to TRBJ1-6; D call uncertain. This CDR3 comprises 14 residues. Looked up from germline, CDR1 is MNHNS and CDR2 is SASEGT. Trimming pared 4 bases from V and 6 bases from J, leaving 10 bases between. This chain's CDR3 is CASSGARINSPLHF. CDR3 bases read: TGTGCCAGCAGTGGCGCCAGGATTAATTCACCC.

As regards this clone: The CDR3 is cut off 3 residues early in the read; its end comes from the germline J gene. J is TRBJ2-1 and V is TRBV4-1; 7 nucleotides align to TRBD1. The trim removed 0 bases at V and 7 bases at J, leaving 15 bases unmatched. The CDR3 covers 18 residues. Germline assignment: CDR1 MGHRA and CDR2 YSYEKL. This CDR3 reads CASSQDPTQRGQGNEQFF. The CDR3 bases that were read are TGCGCCAGCAGCCAAGATCCTACGCAAAGGGGGCAAGGGAATGAG.

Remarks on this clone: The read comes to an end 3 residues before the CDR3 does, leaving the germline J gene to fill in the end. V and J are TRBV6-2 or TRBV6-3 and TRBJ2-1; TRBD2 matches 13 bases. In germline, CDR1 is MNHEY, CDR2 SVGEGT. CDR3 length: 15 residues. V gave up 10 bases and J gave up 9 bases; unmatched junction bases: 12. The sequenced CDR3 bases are TGTGCCACTTCGGCGGGACTAGCGGGATCAGCTGAG. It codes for CATSAGLAGSAE. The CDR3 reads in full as CATSAGLAGSAEQFF.